Described below is a single T cell receptor beta chain sequence and its context. Its antigen is undetermined. This may come from a read error, since a much larger clone is one base off. This sample stems from a study of breast tumors, draining lymph nodes, adjacent tissues. Findings and caveats of the study: Tumor repertoires ranked between lymph nodes and nontumor tissue in diversity, with V and J gene preferences. The data were judged consistent with most tumor T cells coming from lymph node and expanding in tumor. Luminal-like breast cancer showed significantly higher tumor–nontumor repertoire similarity than basal-like. Data only fit, rather than demonstrated, lymph node origin of most tumor T cells.

The lymph nodes were axillary draining lymph nodes from breast cancer patients. MiXCR was run by TCRdb on the multiplex PCR reads, yielding one entry per CDR3 protein. The sample carries around 290,000 distinct CDR3 sequences, under 35% recorded once. The sequence was collected from a female donor with breast cancer. Some clones in this sample may be carry-over from other donors' samples. The source material was axillary lymph node tissue.

This chain's CDR3 is CASSLGVPPYEQYF. For the CDR3, the DNA is TGTGCCAGCAGTTTGGGGGTTCCCCCCTACGAGCAGTACTTC. The rearrangement joins TRBV12-3 or TRBV12-4 to TRBJ2-7, with D perhaps assigned TRBD1 or TRBD2 (5 bases each). The CDR3 consists of 14 residues. V was cut by 3 bases and J by 2 bases, with 11 bases left in between.